The 23 T cell receptor beta chains listed next were all sequenced from one sample in a study of PD-L1 blockade in urothelial cancer. TCRdb keeps only in-frame clones here, not all; method: immunoSEQ multiplex PCR. Among roughly 36,000 clones listed, roughly 90% were seen once. The specimen was PBMCs, collected around atezolizumab (anti-PD-L1) treatment. The receptors derive from a man in his sixties with urothelial cancer.

The gene calls are TRBV2 and TRBJ2-3; 8 nucleotides agree with TRBD2. Trimming removed 11 bases from V and 2 bases from J; junction bases left unmatched: 9. This CDR3 is built from 14 residues. The germline gives CDR1 SNHLY, CDR2 FYNNEI. The CDR3 DNA reads TGTGCCGCCAAAGCGGGAGAGATCACAGATACGCAGTATTTT. This gives the protein CAAKAGEITDTQYF.

The chain combines TRBV19 with TRBJ1-1; D unclear. From germline, CDR1 is LNHDA and CDR2 SQIVND (reference sequence). The V end was cut by 7 bases, the J end by 1 base, with 13 bases between. This CDR3 region has 14 residues. This chain's CDR3 is CASTPAGTNTEAFF. The CDR3 coding sequence is TGTGCCAGTACCCCGGCGGGTACGAACACTGAAGCTTTCTTT.

The CDR3 loop reads CASGSDRGETQYF. DNA of the CDR3: TGCGCCAGCGGATCCGACAGGGGAGAGACCCAGTACTTC. V gene TRBV5-1 combines with J gene TRBJ2-5; 8 bases align to TRBD1. V gave up 7 bases and J gave up 4 bases; unmatched junction bases: 6. The length of the CDR3 is 13 residues. CDR1 and CDR2 from the germline V gene are SGHRS and YFSETQ.

The chain has TRBV9 and TRBJ2-1; TRBD2 matches 8 bases. The germline V gene has CDR1 SGDLS and CDR2 YYNGEE. J lost 9 bases, V lost 1 base, and 9 bases had no gene match. CDR3 length equals 15 residues. The CDR3 DNA reads TGTGCCAGCAGCGTATCTACGGGAGGGCCGGGTGAGCAGTTCTTC. It specifies CASSVSTGGPGEQFF.

The chain is built from TRBV4-1 and TRBJ2-2; 11 nucleotides match TRBD2. CDR1 is MGHRA, CDR2 YSYEKL, per germline. The CDR3 has 16 residues. The trim removed 4 bases at V and 3 bases at J, leaving 4 bases unmatched. CDR3 protein: CASSLSGGADTGELFF. The CDR3 bases are TGCGCCAGCAGCCTTAGCGGGGGGGCGGACACCGGGGAGCTGTTTTTT.

Only one count was recorded for this clone. This chain links TRBV18 with TRBJ2-7, with 10 positions matching TRBD2. The CDR3 runs to 14 residues. Looked up from germline, CDR1 is KGHSH and CDR2 is LQKENI. Losses at the gene ends were 8 bases for V and 2 bases for J; bases not matched to a gene: 6. The CDR3 protein is CASTGTSDAYEQYF. DNA of the CDR3: TGTGCCAGCACCGGGACTAGCGACGCCTACGAGCAGTACTTC.

The chain joins TRBV2 to TRBJ2-7; D is perhaps TRBD1 (5 bases). The CDR3 has 13 residues. V shed 5 bases and J shed 3 bases, with 11 bases lying between them. Germline V CDR1 and CDR2: SNHLY, FYNNEI. CDR3 residues: CASSQTVHYEQYF. The CDR3, as DNA: TGTGCCAGCAGTCAGACAGTTCACTACGAGCAGTACTTC.

The V gene is TRBV27, the J gene TRBJ2-1; 8 bases map to TRBD2. Germline CDR1 is MNHEY and CDR2 is SMNVEV (reference sequence). The CDR3 has 15 amino acids. With V trimmed by 3 bases and J by 2 bases, 3 bases remained unmatched. The chain's CDR3 is CASSFELAAYNEQFF. CDR3 sequence (DNA): TGTGCCAGCAGTTTTGAACTAGCGGCCTACAATGAGCAGTTCTTC.

The rearrangement uses TRBV13 and TRBJ2-2; D gene ambiguous. This CDR3 is built from 13 residues. The germline gives CDR1 PRHDT, CDR2 FYEKMQ (reference sequence). Trimming left V 5 bases short and J 2 bases short, with 6 bases between. Here the CDR3 DNA reads TGTGCCAGCAGCGCGTCTAACACCGGGGAGCTGTTTTTT. It yields the protein CASSASNTGELFF.

Written as DNA, the CDR3 is TGTGCCAGCAGCCCGCGGGACGGGGACAATGAGCAGTTCTTC. As protein: CASSPRDGDNEQFF. V is TRBV11-3 and J is TRBJ2-1; possible D gene TRBD2, 6 bases. Per germline, CDR1 SGHNT and CDR2 YENEEA. This CDR3 spans 14 amino acids. V dropped 5 bases and J dropped 5 bases, with 13 bases sitting between them.

V gene TRBV2 combines with J gene TRBJ1-1; 7 nucleotides line up with TRBD1. Germline CDR1 is SNHLY and CDR2 is FYNNEI. With V trimmed by 10 bases and J by 0 bases, 11 bases remained unmatched. The length of the CDR3 is 15 residues. The chain's CDR3 is CATNRGPPMNTEAFF. CDR3 sequence (DNA): TGTGCCACGAACAGGGGCCCACCAATGAACACTGAAGCTTTCTTT.

This sequence joins TRBV5-1 and TRBJ2-7, with TRBD2 as a possible D gene (5 bases). Between the trimmed V and J ends, which lost 4 bases and 7 bases, there was a span of 18 bases. The germline V gene encodes CDR1 SGHRS and CDR2 YFSETQ. The CDR3 extends over 14 amino acids. The CDR3 loop is CASSPRGGPGEQYF. The CDR3 DNA follows: TGCGCCAGCAGCCCCCGCGGCGGGCCGGGGGAGCAGTACTTC.

This chain uses TRBV6-5 with TRBJ2-1; unclear D gene. Trimming shortened V by 2 bases and J by 0 bases, and 8 bases separated the two germline ends. The germline V gene encodes CDR1 MNHEY and CDR2 SVGAGI. This CDR3 comprises 15 residues. CDR3: CASSYGPLSYNEQFF. The DNA for the CDR3 is TGTGCCAGCAGTTACGGGCCCCTCTCCTACAATGAGCAGTTCTTC.

The CDR3 reads CASSERDIAGYNEQFF. For the CDR3, the DNA is TGTGCCAGCAGTGAAAGGGATATAGCGGGTTACAATGAGCAGTTCTTC. The rearrangement links TRBV2 to TRBJ2-1, with TRBD2 matching over 7 bases. V lost 2 bases, J lost 4 bases, and 8 bases stayed unmatched. Germline CDR1 reads SNHLY; CDR2 reads FYNNEI. This CDR3 comprises 16 residues.

This clone appeared once. The V and J genes are TRBV4-1 and TRBJ2-7, with no clear D. The germline CDR1 and CDR2 sequences are MGHRA and YSYEKL. Trimming shortened V by 0 bases and J by 5 bases, and 11 bases separated the two germline ends. CDR3 length equals 14 residues. As DNA, the CDR3 is TGCGCCAGCAGCCAAGAAGCCCGCGGCCACGAGCAGTACTTC. This codes for CASSQEARGHEQYF.

V gene TRBV6-1 combines with J gene TRBJ2-1; 11 nucleotides line up with TRBD2. V was clipped by 2 bases and J by 6 bases; unmatched bases: 12. Germline CDR1 and CDR2: MNHNS and SASEGT. This CDR3 comprises 18 residues. The CDR3 DNA reads TGTGCCAGCAGTGAACATCCTTCTTTAGCGGGAGGGGGCAATGAGCAGTTCTTC. It encodes CASSEHPSLAGGGNEQFF.

CDR3 nucleotides: TGCGCCAGCAGCTTGGACGGGGGTAACACTGAAGCTTTCTTT. Residues: CASSLDGGNTEAFF. V is TRBV5-1 and J is TRBJ1-1, with D perhaps matching TRBD1 (5 bases). Germline loops: CDR1 SGHRS, CDR2 YFSETQ. The CDR3 spans 14 residues. V dropped 0 bases and J dropped 2 bases, with 8 bases sitting between them.

This chain links TRBV28 with TRBJ2-2, with D possibly TRBD2 on 6 matching bases. The CDR3 loop spans 15 amino acids. Germline values: CDR1 MDHEN, CDR2 SYDVKM. With 6 bases removed from V and 5 bases from J, the gap between germline ends came to 16 bases. CDR3 sequence (DNA): TGTGCCAGCAGCCGGGGACTTCCGAGAACCGGGGAGCTGTTTTTT. It translates to CASSRGLPRTGELFF.

V gene TRBV7-2 combines with J gene TRBJ2-7, with 7 bases matching TRBD2. CDR3 size: 13 residues. Germline V lookup: CDR1 SGHTA, CDR2 FQGNSA. The V gene end was trimmed by 5 bases and the J gene end by 7 bases; junction bases not matched to a gene: 8. As DNA, the CDR3 is TGTGCCAGCAGCCCGGGGGGTAGGGATGAGCAGTACTTC. This encodes CASSPGGRDEQYF.

This sequence joins TRBV2 and TRBJ2-7; TRBD2 aligns across 15 bases. V shed 10 bases, J shed 1 base, and the junction held 5 bases outside the gene matches. From germline, CDR1 is SNHLY and CDR2 FYNNEI. CDR3 length: 15 residues. CDR3 sequence: CATKGLAGGSYEQYF. The CDR3, as DNA: TGTGCCACAAAGGGACTAGCGGGAGGATCCTACGAGCAGTACTTC.

This chain joins TRBV9 and TRBJ2-5, with 7 bases identical to TRBD1. Germline values: CDR1 SGDLS, CDR2 YYNGEE. With 0 bases clipped from V and 2 bases from J, the junction kept 4 bases outside the gene matches. CDR3 length: 15 amino acids. Here the CDR3 reads CASSVGGTAQETQYF. CDR3 DNA: TGTGCCAGCAGCGTAGGAGGGACAGCTCAAGAGACCCAGTACTTC.

For the CDR3, the DNA is TGTGCCAGCAGTGGGCAGCGGACTTACAATGAGCAGTTCTTC. Its translation is CASSGQRTYNEQFF. The V gene is TRBV2, the J gene TRBJ2-1; possible D gene TRBD2, 5 bases. Germline CDR1 is SNHLY and CDR2 is FYNNEI. The CDR3 is made up of 14 amino acids. V lost 4 bases, J lost 4 bases, and 11 bases lay in between. The full variable domain, completed using reference TRBV2 and TRBJ2-1, is EPEVTQTPSHQVTQMGQEVILRCVPISNHLYFYWYRQILGQKVEFLVSFYNNEISEKSEIFDDQFSVERPDGSNFTLKIRSTKLEDSAMYFCASSGQRTYNEQFFGPGTRLTVL.

This clone occurred a few times. The chain uses TRBV19 and TRBJ1-5; D unclear. The CDR3 contains 13 residues. V shed 5 bases and J shed 5 bases, with 10 bases lying between them. CDR1 and CDR2 (germline): LNHDA, SQIVND (reference sequence). CDR3 region: CASSRTADQPQHF. Written as DNA, the CDR3 is TGTGCCAGTAGTCGAACAGCCGATCAGCCCCAGCATTTT. Using reference TRBV19 and TRBJ1-5 for the parts outside the CDR3, the full variable domain is DGGITQSPKYLFRKEGQNVTLSCEQNLNHDAMYWYRQDPGQGLRLIYYSQIVNDFQKGDIAEGYSVSREKKESFPLTVTSAQKNPTAFYLCASSRTADQPQHFGDGTRLSIL.